Each of the 21 T cell receptor beta chains below was sequenced from the same sample in a study of T cell responses to AZD1222 COVID-19 vaccine. Clones were sequenced by immunoSEQ multiplex PCR, and TCRdb holds only the in-frame ones, with some missing. The top ten hold around 7.9% of the sample, which has over 100,000 clones, almost 85% seen once. This specimen consisted of peripheral blood, obtained 28 days after the second dose of the MenACWY control vaccine. These receptors originate from an adult who received the MenACWY meningococcal vaccine as a control.

J is TRBJ2-7 and V is TRBV6-4; D gene unclear. V lost 10 bases to trimming and J lost 5 bases, with 21 bases between them. CDR3 length equals 14 residues. Germline V gene sequence: CDR1 MRHNA, CDR2 SNTAGT. As DNA, the CDR3 is TGTGCCACCCTCCAGGCCCAAAAATGCCACGAGCAGTACTTC. As protein: CATLQAQKCHEQYF.

This rearrangement joins TRBV18 to TRBJ2-1; D possibly uses TRBD1 or TRBD2 (5 bases each). The germline V and J ends were trimmed by 3 bases and 7 bases, with 13 bases remaining between them. This CDR3 region has 14 residues. CDR1 and CDR2 from the germline V gene are KGHSH and LQKENI. For the CDR3, the DNA is TGTGCCAGCTCACCCGGGACGGCTGAGAATGAGCAGTTCTTC. Translation: CASSPGTAENEQFF. Variable domain in full (rest from reference TRBV18 and TRBJ2-1): NAGVMQNPRHLVRRRGQEARLRCSPMKGHSHVYWYRQLPEEGLKFMVYLQKENIIDESGMPKERFSAEFPKEGPSILRIQQVVRGDSAAYFCASSPGTAENEQFFGPGTRLTVL.

This clone was observed a single time. The chain recombines TRBV27 with TRBJ2-6; D might be TRBD1 (5 bases). Germline CDR1 MNHEY, CDR2 SMNVEV (reference sequence). V lost 2 bases and J 4 bases, leaving 12 bases between the germline ends. The CDR3 consists of 16 residues. The CDR3: CASSLVDTSGANVLTF. The CDR3 DNA sequence: TGTGCCAGCAGTTTAGTGGACACCTCCGGGGCCAACGTCCTGACTTTC.

This rearrangement joins TRBV7-9 to TRBJ2-1; no firm D call. The CDR3 is 13 residues long. Germline assignment: CDR1 SEHNR and CDR2 FQNEAQ (reference sequence). The V end was cut by 2 bases, the J end by 8 bases, with 10 bases between. CDR3 coding DNA: TGTGCCAGCAGCTTACCCCCGGGCTATGAGCAGTTCTTC. This gives the protein CASSLPPGYEQFF.

V and J are TRBV4-2 and TRBJ2-5; D gene ambiguous. Germline CDR1 reads LGHNA; CDR2 reads YNFKEQ. Between the trimmed V and J ends, which lost 2 bases and 2 bases, there was a span of 9 bases. The CDR3 contains 14 residues. The DNA for the CDR3 is TGTGCCAGCAGCCAATCACGTGGTCAAGAGACCCAGTACTTC. Translation: CASSQSRGQETQYF.

The chain's CDR3 is CASSRVAGGGTDTQYF. Here the CDR3 DNA reads TGTGCCAGCAGCCGAGTGGCGGGAGGGGGCACAGATACGCAGTATTTT. This chain joins TRBV5-5 and TRBJ2-3; 9 bases match TRBD2. Germline V gene lookup returns CDR1 SGHKS and CDR2 YYEKEE (reference sequence). Trimming took 4 bases from V and 1 from J; bases not matched to a gene: 7. This CDR3 region has 16 residues.

The chain couples TRBV5-1 to TRBJ2-1; 9 nucleotides align to TRBD2. CDR1 is SGHRS and CDR2 is YFSETQ in the germline V gene. V was clipped by 3 bases and J by 5 bases; unmatched bases: 12. The CDR3 is made up of 17 amino acids. CDR3 nucleotide sequence: TGCGCCAGCAGCTCGCTATCTTCGACTAGCGGCGACAATGAGCAGTTCTTC. This translates into CASSSLSSTSGDNEQFF.

V and J are TRBV10-3 and TRBJ2-3; 7 bases map to TRBD1. CDR1 and CDR2 (germline): ENHRY, SYGVKD. The CDR3 covers 13 residues. V trimming: 7 bases; J trimming: 5 bases; junction bases outside the gene matches: 6. The CDR3, as DNA: TGTGCCATCACTCCGGGACAGCGAGATACGCAGTATTTT. Translating it yields CAITPGQRDTQYF.

This clone was detected once. The chain joins TRBV4-1 to TRBJ1-2; the D gene is possibly TRBD1 (6 bases). CDR3 length: 16 amino acids. Germline lookup yields CDR1 MGHRA and CDR2 YSYEKL. Between the trimmed V and J ends, which lost 1 base and 0 bases, there was a span of 12 bases. CDR3 region: CASSQGAGASNYGYTF. For the CDR3, the DNA is TGCGCCAGCAGCCAAGGGGCAGGGGCCTCTAACTATGGCTACACCTTC.

The V call is TRBV18, the J call TRBJ1-5, with D unresolved. The V gene lost 3 bases and the J gene lost 7 bases, with 10 bases spanning the gap. Germline lookup yields CDR1 KGHSH and CDR2 LQKENI. This CDR3 is built from 13 residues. The CDR3 DNA follows: TGTGCCAGCTCACCGGACCCTGGCCAGCCCCAGCATTTT. It yields the protein CASSPDPGQPQHF.

V is TRBV28 and J is TRBJ2-3; D gene ambiguous. Trimming took 3 bases from V and 4 from J, leaving 11 bases between them. Germline loops: CDR1 MDHEN, CDR2 SYDVKM. The CDR3 is 14 amino acids. The CDR3 DNA reads TGTGCCAGCAGTTTCTTCCTTAGTCCAGATACGCAGTATTTT. It is translated as CASSFFLSPDTQYF. The full variable domain, in which reference TRBV28 and TRBJ2-3 provide the parts outside the CDR3, is DVKVTQSSRYLVKRTGEKVFLECVQDMDHENMFWYRQDPGLGLRLIYFSYDVKMKEKGDIPEGYSVSREKKERFSLILESASTNQTSMYLCASSFFLSPDTQYFGPGTRLTVL.

This clone was recorded once. The rearrangement links TRBV19 to TRBJ1-5; no clear D gene. V was clipped by 3 bases and J by 7 bases, with 7 bases between them. Germline CDR1 is LNHDA and CDR2 is SQIVND (reference sequence). There are 12 residues in the CDR3. In nucleotides, the CDR3 is TGTGCCAGTAGTATCTATGGGCAGCCCCAGCATTTT. Its protein product is CASSIYGQPQHF.

The gene calls are TRBV19 and TRBJ1-5, with D hard to call. This CDR3 has 12 amino acids. The germline V gene encodes CDR1 LNHDA and CDR2 SQIVND (reference sequence). The V end was cut by 6 bases, the J end by 3 bases, with 6 bases between. Written as DNA, the CDR3 is TGTGCCAGTAGGGACTACAATCAGCCCCAGCATTTT. Protein product: CASRDYNQPQHF.

The chain carries TRBV11-2 and TRBJ2-5; TRBD2 aligns across 10 bases. This CDR3 has 15 residues. CDR1 is SGHAT, CDR2 FQNNGV, per germline. V shed 5 bases, J shed 4 bases, and the junction held 7 bases outside the gene matches. CDR3 amino acids: CASSPAGGPGETQYF. DNA of the CDR3: TGTGCCAGCAGCCCAGCGGGGGGGCCGGGAGAGACCCAGTACTTC.

This chain uses TRBV30 with TRBJ1-4; TRBD1 is a possible D gene (5 bases). The CDR3 is 14 amino acids. The ends were cut back, 8 bases at V and 7 bases at J, with 20 bases in the middle. From germline, CDR1 is GTSNPN and CDR2 SVGIG (reference sequence). The CDR3 is CAGDGGVLAEKLFF. DNA of the CDR3: TGTGCCGGGGACGGTGGGGTCTTGGCTGAAAAACTGTTTTTT.

The chain couples TRBV4-1 to TRBJ2-7, with unresolved D. Between the trimmed V and J ends, which lost 4 bases and 1 base, there was a span of 14 bases. Germline V gene data show CDR1 as MGHRA and CDR2 as YSYEKL. The CDR3 covers 15 residues. Written as DNA, the CDR3 is TGCGCCAGCAGCCCTCGTGGCGAGGATTCCTACGAGCAGTACTTC. It yields the protein CASSPRGEDSYEQYF.

V gene TRBV6-5 combines with J gene TRBJ2-1; 9 bases are shared with TRBD2. The CDR3 spans 16 residues. V lost 4 bases and J lost 7; bases outside the gene matches: 11. Germline CDR1 reads MNHEY; CDR2 reads SVGAGI. The CDR3 DNA is TGTGCCAGCAGTTCCTTAGCGGGGGCCTCTGGGAATGAGCAGTTCTTC. Protein: CASSSLAGASGNEQFF.

This clone has just a few counts. In DNA, the CDR3 is TGTGCCAGCAGCCCCCCCCCGTCCTGGGGCACTGAAGCTTTCTTT. Its translation is CASSPPPSWGTEAFF. The rearrangement joins TRBV7-6 to TRBJ1-1, with D hard to call. The CDR3 has 15 residues. Germline assignment: CDR1 SGHVS and CDR2 FNYEAQ. V gave up 5 bases and J gave up 4 bases, with 17 bases separating them.

V gene TRBV21-1 combines with J gene TRBJ2-7; the D segment call TRBD2 is taken from the table without a DNA check. TRBV21-1 is shown as a pseudogene. The CDR3 loop spans 16 amino acids. CDR3 in DNA: TGTGCCAGCAGCTCCCCGGGGGAGGTCCCCGTCTACGAGCAGTACTTC. This codes for CASSSPGEVPVYEQYF.

This clone was seen only once. The rearrangement uses TRBV29-1 and TRBJ1-1; D unclear. Germline CDR1 and CDR2: SQVTM and ANQGSEA. The CDR3 length is 12 residues. Trimming pared 5 bases from V and 1 base from J, leaving 8 bases between. The CDR3 DNA reads as TGCAGCGTTCTATCCACGAACACTGAAGCTTTCTTT. Translated, it gives CSVLSTNTEAFF. Filled out from reference TRBV29-1 and TRBJ1-1, the complete variable domain reads SAVISQKPSRDICQRGTSLTIQCQVDSQVTMMFWYRQQPGQSLTLIATANQGSEATYESGFVIDKFPISRPNLTFSTLTVSNMSPEDSSIYLCSVLSTNTEAFFGQGTRLTVV.

The chain combines TRBV19 with TRBJ1-3; D unresolved. V was pared by 1 base and J by 0 bases, with 7 bases between. There are 15 residues in the CDR3. Germline-derived CDR1 and CDR2 are LNHDA and SQIVND (reference sequence). The CDR3 nucleotides are TGTGCCAGTAGTATAGGGGTCCGCTCTGGAAACACCATATATTTT. This translates into CASSIGVRSGNTIYF.